The 26 T cell receptor beta chains below were found in one sample sequenced in a study of CD8 T cells in Susac syndrome. Random hexamers served to reverse transcribe about 0.5 to 1 ug RNA. TCRdb analysed the immunoSEQ multiplex PCR reads with MiXCR anew, one entry per CDR3 protein. The sample holds some 70,000 distinct CDR3 sequences; 90% to 95% are singletons and the top ten take about 0.6%. Sequencing was carried out using CD8+ T cells from PBMCs. The receptors come from a human donor with multiple sclerosis.

V and J are TRBV6-2 or TRBV6-3 and TRBJ2-1; 10 bases line up with TRBD2. J gave up 4 bases and V 0 bases, and 6 bases lay outside the gene matches. CDR3 length: 17 amino acids. Germline lookup yields CDR1 MNHEY and CDR2 SVGEGT. The CDR3 DNA follows: TGTGCCAGCAGTTACTCGTCTAGCGGGGGCCAATACAATGAGCAGTTCTTC. Its protein product is CASSYSSSGGQYNEQFF.

The V gene is TRBV29-1, the J gene TRBJ2-3; TRBD2 is a possible D gene (5 bases). The germline V and J ends were trimmed by 5 bases and 0 bases, with 9 bases remaining between them. Germline V gives CDR1 SQVTM, CDR2 ANQGSEA. CDR3 size: 13 residues. This CDR3 is CSVYGESTDTQYF. The CDR3 bases are TGCAGCGTTTACGGGGAGAGCACAGATACGCAGTATTTT.

The CDR3: CASSPGQGFFPEAFF. The DNA for the CDR3 is TGTGCCAGCAGCCCGGGACAGGGGTTTTTCCCTGAAGCTTTCTTT. The chain has TRBV9 and TRBJ1-1, with 10 bases that match TRBD1. The CDR3 has 15 residues. Unmatched junction bases numbered 9, after V lost 4 bases and J lost 6 bases. Germline CDR1 and CDR2: SGDLS and YYNGEE.

This clonotype appeared once. This chain links TRBV3-1 with TRBJ2-1, with D perhaps matching TRBD2 (6 bases). Trimming shortened V by 3 bases and J by 4 bases, and 10 bases separated the two germline ends. CDR3 size: 14 residues. In germline, CDR1 is LGHDT, CDR2 YNNKEL (reference sequence). CDR3 amino acids: CASSQGLEYNEQFF. The CDR3 DNA reads as TGTGCCAGCAGCCAGGGACTTGAATACAATGAGCAGTTCTTC.

This clonotype was observed a single time. This chain uses TRBV12-3 or TRBV12-4 with TRBJ2-7; D gene uncertain. The CDR3 is 14 amino acids. With 2 bases removed from V and 1 base from J, the gap between germline ends came to 9 bases. The DNA of the CDR3 is TGTGCCAGCAGTTTAATAGCAGTATCCTACGAGCAGTACTTC. It translates to CASSLIAVSYEQYF.

The V call is TRBV5-1, the J call TRBJ2-5; TRBD2 matches 8 bases. The CDR3 covers 16 residues. The germline V gene encodes CDR1 SGHRS and CDR2 YFSETQ. Trimming at V came to 0 bases and at J to 2 bases, leaving 6 bases not matched to a gene. The DNA for the CDR3 is TGCGCCAGCAGCTTGGCCCCAGCGGGAGATCAAGAGACCCAGTACTTC. It translates to CASSLAPAGDQETQYF. Looking up the rest from reference TRBV5-1 and TRBJ2-5 gives the full variable domain: KAGVTQTPRYLIKTRGQQVTLSCSPISGHRSVSWYQQTPGQGLQFLFEYFSETQRNKGNFPGRFSGRQFSNSRSEMNVSTLELGDSALYLCASSLAPAGDQETQYFGPGTRLLVL.

This chain links TRBV12-3 or TRBV12-4 with TRBJ2-5; D gene unclear. V dropped 5 bases and J dropped 3 bases, with 10 bases sitting between them. There are 13 residues in the CDR3. CDR3 sequence reads: CASSPDTEETQYF. As DNA, the CDR3 is TGTGCCAGCAGTCCAGACACCGAAGAGACCCAGTACTTC.

The chain links TRBV20-1 to TRBJ2-3; D possibly corresponds to TRBD2 (6 bases). Germline V gene lookup returns CDR1 DFQATT and CDR2 SNEGSKA (reference sequence). With 6 bases removed from V and 6 bases from J, the gap between germline ends came to 19 bases. The CDR3 consists of 14 residues. The CDR3 loop reads CSAKDLAPGDTQYF. The CDR3, as DNA: TGCAGTGCCAAAGACCTAGCGCCCGGGGATACGCAGTATTTT.

The chain recombines TRBV20-1 with TRBJ2-3, with D perhaps matching TRBD2 (5 bases). Germline CDR1 is DFQATT and CDR2 is SNEGSKA (reference sequence). V was pared by 0 bases and J by 9 bases, with 10 bases between. The CDR3 length is 12 residues. Here the CDR3 DNA reads TGCAGTGCTAGAGACAGGAGGCCCACGCAGTATTTT. Translation: CSARDRRPTQYF.

CDR3 coding DNA: TGTGCCAGCAGACCACAGGGGATCACTGAAGCTTTCTTT. Translated: CASRPQGITEAFF. The chain carries TRBV28 and TRBJ1-1; 7 bases are a match to TRBD1. Germline values: CDR1 MDHEN, CDR2 SYDVKM. The CDR3 runs to 13 residues. With 6 bases clipped from V and 4 bases from J, the junction kept 5 bases outside the gene matches.

The J gene is TRBJ1-4, the V gene TRBV30, with a possible D match to TRBD1 (5 bases). V gave up 3 bases and J gave up 13 bases, with 12 bases separating them. Germline CDR1 GTSNPN, CDR2 SVGIG (reference sequence). The CDR3 is 11 amino acids. The CDR3 spells CAWSGGGLLFF. The CDR3 region has the DNA TGTGCCTGGAGCGGGGGGGGATTACTGTTTTTT.

This clonotype was detected once. The rearrangement joins TRBV6-2 or TRBV6-3 to TRBJ2-7; 9 bases match TRBD2. The V and J ends lost 2 bases and 8 bases, in that order; junction bases with no gene match: 10. The CDR3 runs to 15 residues. Germline V lookup: CDR1 MNHEY, CDR2 SVGEGT. CDR3 sequence (DNA): TGTGCCAGCAGTTACCCGACTAGCGGCCGATTGAAGCAGTACTTC. It is translated as CASSYPTSGRLKQYF.

J is TRBJ2-1 and V is TRBV27; the match to TRBD2 covers 8 bases. The CDR3 loop spans 14 amino acids. Germline V gene lookup returns CDR1 MNHEY and CDR2 SMNVEV (reference sequence). V shed 6 bases and J 5 bases; nucleotides not matched to a gene: 6. CDR3 nucleotide sequence: TGTGCCAGCAGCAGGACTAGCAGGAACAATGAGCAGTTCTTC. The encoded protein is CASSRTSRNNEQFF.

V and J are TRBV7-9 and TRBJ1-2; D is undetermined. CDR3 length equals 14 residues. Trimming pared 2 bases from V and 5 bases from J, leaving 12 bases between. The V gene's germline CDR1 is SEHNR and CDR2 FQNEAQ (reference sequence). Here the CDR3 reads CASSLWIAVYGYTF. CDR3 DNA sequence: TGTGCCAGCAGCTTATGGATCGCCGTTTATGGCTACACCTTC.

The rearrangement joins TRBV24-1 to TRBJ2-5, with 8 positions matching TRBD2. Germline V CDR1 and CDR2: KGHDR, SFDVKD. The ends lost 5 bases at V and 4 bases at J; junction bases unmatched: 8. CDR3 size: 15 residues. CDR3 DNA sequence: TGTGCCACCAGTGGGCAGCGGGAGTTCGTAGAGACCCAGTACTTC. This codes for CATSGQREFVETQYF.

This chain joins TRBV7-2 and TRBJ2-3, with TRBD2 matching 16 bases. The CDR3 runs 19 residues. Trimming took 4 bases from V and 6 from J; bases not matched to a gene: 13. Germline CDR1 is SGHTA and CDR2 is FQGNSA. The CDR3 region is CASSSLPGLAGGPGDTQYF. CDR3 bases: TGTGCCAGCAGCTCTCTACCGGGACTAGCGGGGGGGCCAGGGGATACGCAGTATTTT.

This clonotype was seen just once. CDR3 nucleotides: TGTGCCAGCAGCTCAGCGACAGGGTGGGCGCCCCAGCATTTT. Protein sequence: CASSSATGWAPQHF. The chain carries TRBV12-3 or TRBV12-4 and TRBJ1-5; 7 bases agree with TRBD1. V lost 6 bases, J lost 9 bases, and 11 bases stayed unmatched. There are 14 residues in the CDR3.

This chain uses TRBV5-1 with TRBJ2-7; 7 bases are shared with TRBD1. The V segment lost 7 bases and the J segment 1 base; nucleotides outside the gene matches: 11. The V gene's germline CDR1 is SGHRS and CDR2 YFSETQ. This CDR3 is built from 15 residues. As DNA, the CDR3 is TGCGCCAGCCCCTCCTTGGACAGGACTTCCTACGAGCAGTACTTC. The encoded protein is CASPSLDRTSYEQYF.

DNA of the CDR3: TGTGCCAGCAGTGCATACAATGAGCAGTTCTTC. Its protein is CASSAYNEQFF. This chain uses TRBV27 with TRBJ2-1; D unclear. The ends were cut back, 5 bases at V and 4 bases at J, with 3 bases in the middle. Germline V CDR1 and CDR2: MNHEY, SMNVEV (reference sequence). This CDR3 has 11 amino acids.

The genes are TRBV20-1 and TRBJ1-5, with D hard to call. V lost 3 bases and J 3 bases, leaving 12 bases between the germline ends. The CDR3 totals 14 residues. Looked up from germline, CDR1 is DFQATT and CDR2 is SNEGSKA (reference sequence). DNA for the CDR3: TGCAGTGCTAGTCAGAAAACGGACAATCAGCCCCAGCATTTT. Protein sequence: CSASQKTDNQPQHF.

The V and J genes are TRBV11-2 and TRBJ2-3, with D maybe TRBD1 (6 bases). CDR1 and CDR2 (germline): SGHAT, FQNNGV. This CDR3 is 15 amino acids long. Trimming pared 8 bases from V and 4 bases from J, leaving 19 bases between. Written as DNA, the CDR3 is TGTGCCAGCGGCAAACCGGGCCCAGGGGCAGATACGCAGTATTTT. Amino acids: CASGKPGPGADTQYF.

In nucleotides, the CDR3 is TGCAGTGCTAGAGAGGGTGGGGGTGAGTACAATGAGCAGTTCTTC. Its protein is CSAREGGGEYNEQFF. The J gene is TRBJ2-1, the V gene TRBV20-1; D is perhaps TRBD1 or TRBD2 (5 bases each). Germline CDR1 DFQATT, CDR2 SNEGSKA (reference sequence). There are 15 residues in the CDR3. V shed 0 bases and J shed 4 bases, with 13 bases lying between them.

The chain has TRBV5-1 and TRBJ2-1, with 10 bases matching TRBD2. The CDR3 extends over 16 amino acids. Trimming took 1 base from V and 4 from J; bases not matched to a gene: 5. Germline CDR1 SGHRS, CDR2 YFSETQ. CDR3 amino acids: CASSLTSGNSYNEQFF. The CDR3 DNA follows: TGCGCCAGCAGCTTGACTAGCGGGAACTCTTACAATGAGCAGTTCTTC.

The genes are TRBV29-1 and TRBJ1-2; tentative D call: TRBD1 (6 bases). The CDR3 covers 11 residues. CDR1 and CDR2 from the germline V gene are SQVTM and ANQGSEA. V was cut by 7 bases and J by 9 bases, with 15 bases left in between. The CDR3 spells CSGHIQGRYTF. CDR3 DNA: TGCAGCGGGCACATACAGGGCCGCTACACCTTC. Filled out from reference TRBV29-1 and TRBJ1-2, the complete variable domain reads SAVISQKPSRDICQRGTSLTIQCQVDSQVTMMFWYRQQPGQSLTLIATANQGSEATYESGFVIDKFPISRPNLTFSTLTVSNMSPEDSSIYLCSGHIQGRYTFGSGTRLTVV.

The chain has TRBV29-1 and TRBJ2-1, with D unresolved. Looked up from germline, CDR1 is SQVTM and CDR2 is ANQGSEA. The CDR3 is 15 residues long. Trimming pared 3 bases from V and 2 bases from J, leaving 14 bases between. The CDR3 loop is CSVDGTPTAYNEQFF. CDR3 bases: TGCAGCGTTGATGGTACCCCGACTGCCTACAATGAGCAGTTCTTC.

This chain joins TRBV9 and TRBJ1-2; D unresolved. V lost 0 bases and J lost 8, with 11 bases in between. The length of the CDR3 is 13 residues. The germline V gene has CDR1 SGDLS and CDR2 YYNGEE. CDR3 bases: TGTGCCAGCAGCGTAGGAGGGTCTGGCGGCTACACCTTC. This gives the protein CASSVGGSGGYTF.